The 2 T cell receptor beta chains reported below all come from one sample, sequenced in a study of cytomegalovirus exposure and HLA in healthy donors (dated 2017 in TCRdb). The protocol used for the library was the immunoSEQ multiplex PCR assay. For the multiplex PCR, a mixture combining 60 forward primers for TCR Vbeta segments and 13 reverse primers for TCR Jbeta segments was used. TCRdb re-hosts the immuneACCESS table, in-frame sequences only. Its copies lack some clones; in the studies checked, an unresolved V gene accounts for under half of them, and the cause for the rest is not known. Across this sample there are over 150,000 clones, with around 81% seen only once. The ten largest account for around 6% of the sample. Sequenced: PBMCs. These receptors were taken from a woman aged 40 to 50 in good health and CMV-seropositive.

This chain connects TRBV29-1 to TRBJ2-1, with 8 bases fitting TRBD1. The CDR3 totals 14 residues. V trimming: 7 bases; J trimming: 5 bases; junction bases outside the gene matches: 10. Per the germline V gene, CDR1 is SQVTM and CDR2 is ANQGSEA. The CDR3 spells CSADRDRINNEQFF. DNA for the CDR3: TGCAGCGCCGACCGGGACAGGATAAACAATGAGCAGTTCTTC.

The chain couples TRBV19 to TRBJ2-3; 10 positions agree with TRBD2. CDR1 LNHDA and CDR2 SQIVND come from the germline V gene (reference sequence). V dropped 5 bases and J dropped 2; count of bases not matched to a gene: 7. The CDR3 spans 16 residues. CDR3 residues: CASSGLAEISTDTQYF. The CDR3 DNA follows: TGTGCCAGTAGTGGACTAGCGGAGATATCCACAGATACGCAGTATTTT.